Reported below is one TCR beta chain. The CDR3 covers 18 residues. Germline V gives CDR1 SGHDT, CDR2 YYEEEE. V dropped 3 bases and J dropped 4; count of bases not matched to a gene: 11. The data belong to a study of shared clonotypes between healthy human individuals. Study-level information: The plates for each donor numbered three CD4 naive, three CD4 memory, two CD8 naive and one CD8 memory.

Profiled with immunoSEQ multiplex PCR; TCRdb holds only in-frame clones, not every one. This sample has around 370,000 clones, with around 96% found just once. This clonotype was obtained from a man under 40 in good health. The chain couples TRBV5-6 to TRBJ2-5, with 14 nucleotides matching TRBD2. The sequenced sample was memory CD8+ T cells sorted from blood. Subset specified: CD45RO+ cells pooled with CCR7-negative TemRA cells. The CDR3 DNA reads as TGTGCCAGCAGCTCGGGACTAGCGGGAGTCGGTGTGTCAGAGACCCAGTACTTC. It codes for CASSSGLAGVGVSETQYF.